The 9 T cell receptor beta chains below all came from one sample that was sequenced in a study of blood T cells in healthy people across ages (dated by TCRdb to the mid-2010s). The library was obtained by 5' RACE. The instrument was an Illumina HiSeq 2500. A second PCR of about 7 to 12 cycles was run with a J-beta primer mix and a sample-barcoded 5' primer. The raw public data were reprocessed by TCRdb itself: fastp quality trimming at Q25, MiXCR clonotype calling, in-frame beta chains only. Each CDR3 protein appears once, grouped with its most common genes and DNA. The sample includes hundreds of thousands of distinct CDR3 sequences, with 29% observed a single time. The ten largest clonotypes hold roughly 17% of the sample. The sequencing sample was made of blood. Receptors originate from an elderly woman in good health.

V and J are TRBV20-1 and TRBJ2-1, with 8 bases fitting TRBD2. Germline V gene lookup returns CDR1 DFQATT and CDR2 SNEGSKA (reference sequence). CDR3 length: 15 residues. The ends lost 3 bases at V and 13 bases at J; junction bases unmatched: 17. The DNA of the CDR3 is TGCAGTGCTAGTCCAAGCGGGGGATCGACAAAGATCCAGTTCTTC. This codes for CSASPSGGSTKIQFF.

The table lists this clonotype with a few counts. The V gene is TRBV3-1, the J gene TRBJ1-2; D ambiguous. The V gene lost 0 bases and the J gene lost 1 base, with 12 bases spanning the gap. The length of the CDR3 is 16 residues. Germline lookup yields CDR1 LGHDT and CDR2 YNNKEL (reference sequence). For the CDR3, the DNA is TGTGCCAGCAGCCAAGATTACGGCCGAAGTAACTATGGCTACACCTTC. Its protein product is CASSQDYGRSNYGYTF.

In this sample, this clonotype turned up many times. The chain joins TRBV28 to TRBJ1-2; D is ambiguous. Germline V gives CDR1 MDHEN, CDR2 SYDVKM. Trimming cost V 5 bases and J 4 bases, with 11 bases left between them. The CDR3 consists of 13 residues. In nucleotides, the CDR3 is TGTGCCAGCAGTAAAGACATCGGCTATGGCTACACCTTC. Translating it yields CASSKDIGYGYTF.

CDR3 region: CASAQLQEVVNSPLHF. The CDR3 bases are TGTGCCAGCGCGCAGCTCCAGGAGGTTGTTAATTCACCCCTCCACTTT. The chain combines TRBV2 with TRBJ1-6; D is uncertain. The V end lost 8 bases, the J end lost 6 bases, and 20 bases lay between the germline ends. Looked up from germline, CDR1 is SNHLY and CDR2 is FYNNEI. The CDR3 loop spans 16 amino acids.

V gene TRBV12-3 or TRBV12-4 combines with J gene TRBJ2-1, with 10 bases matching TRBD2. The junction had 16 bases not matched to a gene; V was cut back by 3 bases and J by 8 bases. CDR3 length equals 18 residues. The CDR3: CASSFPRAGGSREDEQFF. The CDR3 nucleotides are TGTGCCAGCAGTTTTCCAAGAGCGGGGGGGTCCAGGGAGGATGAGCAGTTCTTC.

This clonotype was detected only a few times. This may come from a read error, since a much larger clone is one base off. The chain recombines TRBV27 with TRBJ2-1; D ambiguous. The better agreement between TRBJ2-7 and the DNA end casts doubt on the J call. The germline gives CDR1 MNHEY, CDR2 SMNVEV (reference sequence). This CDR3 region has 14 residues. CDR3 sequence (DNA): TGTGCCAGCAGTCGGCTGGGGTCTTCCAATGAGCAGTACTTC. Protein product: CASSRLGSSNEQYF.

In nucleotides, the CDR3 is TGTGCCAGCAGTTTTGGCAGACAGTACCAAGAGACCCAGTACTTC. It codes for CASSFGRQYQETQYF. V and J are TRBV27 and TRBJ2-5, with D tentatively TRBD1 (5 bases). Deletions cut 3 bases from V and 0 bases from J, with 11 bases between. CDR1 is MNHEY and CDR2 is SMNVEV in the germline V gene (reference sequence). The length of the CDR3 is 15 residues.

This clonotype appeared many times. The genes are TRBV7-9 and TRBJ2-1, with 8 bases identical to TRBD2. CDR3 size: 15 residues. CDR1 is SEHNR and CDR2 is FQNEAQ in the germline V gene (reference sequence). The V segment lost 5 bases and the J segment 6 bases; nucleotides outside the gene matches: 9. The CDR3 DNA follows: TGTGCCAGCAGCCCAAACGGGGGGGCTCGCAATGAGCAGTTCTTC. This gives the protein CASSPNGGARNEQFF.

A single count supports this clonotype. This sequence joins TRBV20-1 and TRBJ2-2; TRBD2 matches 7 bases. The junction had 13 bases not matched to a gene; V was cut back by 6 bases and J by 6 bases. The CDR3 has 15 residues. The germline CDR1 and CDR2 sequences are DFQATT and SNEGSKA (reference sequence). The CDR3 nucleotides read TGCAGTGCCCCTGTCACGGGACTAAACGCCGGGGAGCTGTTTTTT. It yields the protein CSAPVTGLNAGELFF.